What follows are 28 T cell receptor beta chains derived from one specimen sequenced in a study of T-cell memory formation after mild COVID-19. TCRdb re-analysed the 5' RACE reads in MiXCR, keeping a single row per CDR3 protein. The sample lists hundreds of thousands of distinct CDR3 sequences; 25% to 30% were seen once. The source material was PBMCs or a T cell subset sorted from them (not recorded which). Receptors were obtained from an adult woman who had mild COVID-19 (a few samples of this study predate the infection). Cell type and time point are not known.

V is TRBV6-4 and J is TRBJ2-3; TRBD1 matches 8 bases. CDR1 MRHNA and CDR2 SNTAGT come from the germline V gene. The CDR3 runs 14 residues. J gave up 2 bases and V 6 bases, and 4 bases lay outside the gene matches. The chain's CDR3 is CASSRQGSTDTQYF. Here the CDR3 DNA reads TGTGCCAGCAGCAGACAGGGGTCCACAGATACGCAGTATTTT.

This clonotype turned up a few times. CDR3 region: CASSPWGVSPTDTQYF. DNA of the CDR3: TGCGCCAGCAGCCCCTGGGGCGTATCCCCCACAGATACGCAGTATTTT. The V call is TRBV4-1, the J call TRBJ2-3, with D perhaps TRBD1 (5 bases). Germline values: CDR1 MGHRA, CDR2 YSYEKL. The V end lost 4 bases, the J end lost 2 bases, and 16 bases lay between the germline ends. This CDR3 contains 16 residues.

This clonotype was counted once. The CDR3 reads CASSPTSGGAHTGELFF. CDR3 DNA: TGTGCCAGCAGCCCGACTAGCGGGGGGGCACACACCGGGGAGCTGTTTTTT. The chain carries TRBV2 and TRBJ2-2; 14 positions agree with TRBD2. Per germline, CDR1 SNHLY and CDR2 FYNNEI. This CDR3 has 17 amino acids. The V and J ends lost 6 bases and 3 bases, in that order; junction bases with no gene match: 6.

V and J are TRBV7-9 and TRBJ2-6; D might be TRBD1 (6 bases). V was shortened by 9 bases and J by 0 bases, with 12 bases between the two germline ends. CDR1 and CDR2 from the germline V gene are SEHNR and FQNEAQ (reference sequence). The CDR3 extends over 15 amino acids. The CDR3 loop is CARPTGNSGANVLTF. The CDR3 nucleotides are TGTGCCAGACCTACAGGGAACTCTGGGGCCAACGTCCTGACTTTC. Supplemented by reference TRBV7-9 and TRBJ2-6, the full variable domain reads DTGVSQNPRHKITKRGQNVTFRCDPISEHNRLYWYRQTLGQGPEFLTYFQNEAQLEKSRLLSDRFSAERPKGSFSTLEIQRTEQGDSAMYLCARPTGNSGANVLTFGAGSRLTVL.

The gene calls are TRBV2 and TRBJ2-2, with TRBD2 matching over 9 bases. Looked up from germline, CDR1 is SNHLY and CDR2 is FYNNEI. J was trimmed by 7 bases and V by 6 bases; bases with no gene match: 9. This CDR3 has 15 amino acids. CDR3 protein: CASRSGTSLGGELFF. The CDR3 coding sequence is TGTGCCAGCAGATCCGGGACTAGCTTGGGCGGGGAGCTGTTTTTT. The entire variable domain, with the rest obtained from reference TRBV2 and TRBJ2-2, is as follows: EPEVTQTPSHQVTQMGQEVILRCVPISNHLYFYWYRQILGQKVEFLVSFYNNEISEKSEIFDDQFSVERPDGSNFTLKIRSTKLEDSAMYFCASRSGTSLGGELFFGEGSRLTVL.

At least ten counts were recorded for this clonotype. V usage is TRBV5-6 and J usage is TRBJ1-2; 7 bases agree with TRBD1. Per germline, CDR1 SGHDT and CDR2 YYEEEE. The CDR3 length is 13 residues. V lost 4 bases, J lost 3 bases, and 3 bases stayed unmatched. The CDR3 reads CASSPGQDYGYTF. CDR3 DNA: TGTGCCAGCAGCCCTGGACAGGACTATGGCTACACCTTC.

This clonotype appeared a few times. The gene calls are TRBV2 and TRBJ1-2; D is uncertain. CDR1 SNHLY and CDR2 FYNNEI come from the germline V gene. V dropped 3 bases and J dropped 7 bases, with 3 bases sitting between them. CDR3 size: 10 residues. CDR3 region: CASSEPGYTF. The CDR3 DNA reads as TGTGCCAGCAGTGAGCCTGGCTACACCTTC.

The V call is TRBV7-2, the J call TRBJ1-2, with D possibly TRBD1 on 6 matching bases. Per the germline V gene, CDR1 is SGHTA and CDR2 is FQGNSA. V gave up 5 bases and J gave up 0 bases, with 13 bases separating them. The CDR3 is 15 residues long. The CDR3 DNA sequence: TGTGCCAGCAGCCCCGAGGGGGGGCCTAACTATGGCTACACCTTC. It translates to CASSPEGGPNYGYTF. Together with reference TRBV7-2 and TRBJ1-2, the CDR3 gives the full variable domain: GAGVSQSPSNKVTEKGKDVELRCDPISGHTALYWYRQSLGQGLEFLIYFQGNSAPDKSGLPSDRFSAERTGGSVSTLTIQRTQQEDSAVYLCASSPEGGPNYGYTFGSGTRLTVV.

The table lists this clonotype with a few counts. The rearrangement joins TRBV7-2 to TRBJ2-7, with D possibly TRBD2 on 5 matching bases. Looked up from germline, CDR1 is SGHTA and CDR2 is FQGNSA. This CDR3 contains 14 residues. Deletions cut 0 bases from V and 5 bases from J, with 11 bases between. The CDR3 reads CASSLAGVSDEQYF. In DNA form, the CDR3 reads TGTGCCAGCAGCTTAGCGGGAGTCTCTGACGAGCAGTACTTC.

A few counts support this clonotype. The chain employs TRBV7-2 and TRBJ2-1; D is possibly TRBD2 (6 bases). Germline lookup yields CDR1 SGHTA and CDR2 FQGNSA. V lost 5 bases and J lost 6, with 11 bases in between. The CDR3 totals 13 residues. This chain's CDR3 is CASSPMTSNEQFF. CDR3 coding DNA: TGTGCCAGCAGCCCAATGACTAGCAATGAGCAGTTCTTC.

V and J are TRBV7-9 and TRBJ1-1; D perhaps matches TRBD1 (5 bases). The CDR3 has 15 residues. The germline CDR1 and CDR2 sequences are SEHNR and FQNEAQ (reference sequence). V lost 1 base and J 4 bases, leaving 13 bases between the germline ends. The CDR3 sequence: CASSLVAGPSTEAFF. CDR3 DNA sequence: TGTGCCAGCAGCTTAGTGGCAGGGCCCAGCACTGAAGCTTTCTTT. The variable domain in full, completed from reference TRBV7-9 and TRBJ1-1, reads DTGVSQNPRHKITKRGQNVTFRCDPISEHNRLYWYRQTLGQGPEFLTYFQNEAQLEKSRLLSDRFSAERPKGSFSTLEIQRTEQGDSAMYLCASSLVAGPSTEAFFGQGTRLTVV.

The chain couples TRBV7-9 to TRBJ1-2; D gene ambiguous. The germline V gene has CDR1 SEHNR and CDR2 FQNEAQ (reference sequence). Trimming shortened V by 0 bases and J by 8 bases, and 10 bases separated the two germline ends. The CDR3 has 13 residues. This CDR3 is CASSLAFGVGYTF. The CDR3 nucleotides read TGTGCCAGCAGCTTAGCTTTTGGGGTCGGCTACACCTTC.

The rearrangement links TRBV2 to TRBJ2-3; D remains unclear. CDR1 and CDR2 (germline): SNHLY, FYNNEI. There are 12 residues in the CDR3. Trimming left V 10 bases short and J 2 bases short, with 10 bases between. This CDR3 reads CAINRLTDTQYF. Written as DNA, the CDR3 is TGTGCCATCAACCGGCTCACAGATACGCAGTATTTT. Supplemented by reference TRBV2 and TRBJ2-3, the full variable domain reads EPEVTQTPSHQVTQMGQEVILRCVPISNHLYFYWYRQILGQKVEFLVSFYNNEISEKSEIFDDQFSVERPDGSNFTLKIRSTKLEDSAMYFCAINRLTDTQYFGPGTRLTVL.

In the case of this clonotype: Its ends do not fully match the called genes, so a read error is possible. V and J are TRBV6-2 or TRBV6-3 and TRBJ2-2; TRBD2 matches at 8 bases. Germline assignment: CDR1 MNHEY and CDR2 SVGEGT. The CDR3 has 12 amino acids. The CDR3 here is CASSYSTSALRF. The CDR3 DNA sequence: TGTGCCAGCAGTTACTCGACTAGCGCCCTTCGTTTT.

This clonotype has only a few counts. V usage is TRBV7-2 and J usage is TRBJ2-1; D remains ambiguous. Trimming took off 1 base at V and 10 bases at J, with 17 bases between the two ends. The germline V gene encodes CDR1 SGHTA and CDR2 FQGNSA. The CDR3 has 15 residues. CDR3 in DNA: TGTGCCAGCAGCTTAGGGGCCGGTACACAAGGGGAGCAGTTCTTC. It yields the protein CASSLGAGTQGEQFF.

In its sample, this clonotype was seen a few times. V gene TRBV6-5 combines with J gene TRBJ2-7; 11 positions agree with TRBD2. Trimming cost V 4 bases and J 2 bases; bases outside gene matches: 4. The CDR3 extends over 15 amino acids. In germline, CDR1 is MNHEY, CDR2 SVGAGI. The CDR3 DNA reads as TGTGCCAGCAGTTCGACTAGCGGGGCTACCTACGAGCAGTACTTC. It specifies CASSSTSGATYEQYF.

The genes are TRBV5-5 and TRBJ1-2, with 7 bases that match TRBD1. The CDR3 loop spans 17 amino acids. The J segment lost 4 bases and the V segment lost 5 bases, leaving 17 bases of the junction unmatched. Germline V gene sequence: CDR1 SGHKS, CDR2 YYEKEE (reference sequence). The CDR3, as DNA: TGTGCCAGCAGTCAATCCGGGACAGCGCACTTTAGCTATGGCTACACCTTC. Translated: CASSQSGTAHFSYGYTF.

The gene calls are TRBV9 and TRBJ2-3; D possibly corresponds to TRBD2 (5 bases). The CDR3 sequence is 15 residues long. CDR1 and CDR2 from the germline V gene are SGDLS and YYNGEE. The germline V and J ends were trimmed by 0 bases and 4 bases, with 12 bases remaining between them. CDR3 sequence (DNA): TGTGCCAGCAGCGTAGACGGGATGGGCGCAGATACGCAGTATTTT. Encoded protein: CASSVDGMGADTQYF.

The V gene is TRBV4-3, the J gene TRBJ2-7; D remains unclear. With 0 bases removed from V and 3 bases from J, the gap between germline ends came to 9 bases. The CDR3 is 14 amino acids. Germline loops: CDR1 LGHNA, CDR2 YSLEER. The CDR3 DNA reads as TGCGCCAGCAGCCAAGATCTAACAGACTACGAGCAGTACTTC. Its translation: CASSQDLTDYEQYF.

The sample holds a few counts of this clonotype. CDR3 sequence (DNA): TGTGCCAGCAGTTACTCGAGTCAGCGAGCCAAAAACATTCAGTACTTC. Translating it yields CASSYSSQRAKNIQYF. This chain links TRBV6-6 with TRBJ2-4; D not resolved. This CDR3 spans 16 amino acids. V gave up 0 bases and J gave up 0 bases, with 9 bases separating them. Per the germline V gene, CDR1 is MNHNY and CDR2 is SVGAGI (reference sequence).

There are a few counts of this clonotype. The genes are TRBV7-9 and TRBJ2-5; D unclear. V dropped 4 bases and J dropped 5 bases, with 11 bases sitting between them. This CDR3 contains 13 residues. Germline loops: CDR1 SEHNR, CDR2 FQNEAQ (reference sequence). DNA for the CDR3: TGTGCCAGCAGCTCTCAGTCGATGGAGACCCAGTACTTC. Residues: CASSSQSMETQYF.

This clonotype showed up just a few times. The rearrangement uses TRBV19 and TRBJ2-7, with no clear D. The CDR3 is 11 residues long. Trimming pared 5 bases from V and 3 bases from J, leaving 5 bases between. Germline loops: CDR1 LNHDA, CDR2 SQIVND (reference sequence). CDR3 in DNA: TGTGCCAGTAGTGGGGTCTACGAGCAGTACTTC. As protein: CASSGVYEQYF.

The V and J genes are TRBV18 and TRBJ2-1, with no clear D. This CDR3 has 15 residues. Looked up from germline, CDR1 is KGHSH and CDR2 is LQKENI. V was cut by 6 bases and J by 2 bases, with 14 bases left in between. CDR3 region: CASSQYGPTYNEQFF. CDR3 DNA: TGTGCCAGCTCCCAGTACGGGCCTACCTACAATGAGCAGTTCTTC. Full variable domain (rest looked up from reference TRBV18 and TRBJ2-1): NAGVMQNPRHLVRRRGQEARLRCSPMKGHSHVYWYRQLPEEGLKFMVYLQKENIIDESGMPKERFSAEFPKEGPSILRIQQVVRGDSAAYFCASSQYGPTYNEQFFGPGTRLTVL.

The chain employs TRBV18 and TRBJ2-7, with 8 bases matching TRBD2. CDR3 length: 16 residues. The germline gives CDR1 KGHSH, CDR2 LQKENI. V trimming: 1 base; J trimming: 2 bases; junction bases outside the gene matches: 7. This chain's CDR3 is CASSPLRAGGAYEQYF. CDR3 in DNA: TGTGCCAGCTCACCACTGAGGGCGGGAGGTGCCTACGAGCAGTACTTC. Full variable domain (outside the CDR3, taken from reference TRBV18 and TRBJ2-7): NAGVMQNPRHLVRRRGQEARLRCSPMKGHSHVYWYRQLPEEGLKFMVYLQKENIIDESGMPKERFSAEFPKEGPSILRIQQVVRGDSAAYFCASSPLRAGGAYEQYFGPGTRLTVT.

This sequence joins TRBV5-1 and TRBJ2-3; D not certain. Trimming shortened V by 4 bases and J by 2 bases, and 5 bases separated the two germline ends. Germline CDR1 is SGHRS and CDR2 is YFSETQ. This CDR3 contains 12 residues. CDR3 DNA sequence: TGCGCCAGCAGCCTGCACACAGATACGCAGTATTTT. Protein product: CASSLHTDTQYF.

In this sample, this clonotype turned up a few times. The chain combines TRBV6-5 with TRBJ1-1; D perhaps matches TRBD1 (5 bases). CDR1 and CDR2 from the germline V gene are MNHEY and SVGAGI. V gave up 2 bases and J gave up 8 bases, with 15 bases separating them. The CDR3 spans 14 residues. The DNA of the CDR3 is TGTGCCAGCAGTTACGGGGGGACGGTAACAGAAGCTTTCTTT. It encodes CASSYGGTVTEAFF.

V gene TRBV9 combines with J gene TRBJ2-7; D call uncertain. This CDR3 has 14 amino acids. V was shortened by 4 bases and J by 4 bases, with 15 bases between the two germline ends. The germline CDR1 and CDR2 sequences are SGDLS and YYNGEE. As DNA, the CDR3 is TGTGCCAGCAGCACCGGGCTGCAGATTTACGAGCAGTACTTC. Its protein is CASSTGLQIYEQYF. The variable domain in full, with the rest retrieved from reference TRBV9 and TRBJ2-7, is DSGVTQTPKHLITATGQRVTLRCSPRSGDLSVYWYQQSLDQGLQFLIQYYNGEERAKGNILERFSAQQFPDLHSELNLSSLELGDSALYFCASSTGLQIYEQYFGPGTRLTVT.

V gene TRBV14 combines with J gene TRBJ1-2, with 10 bases fitting TRBD1. The trim removed 3 bases at V and 6 bases at J, leaving 10 bases unmatched. This CDR3 is 16 amino acids long. The germline V gene encodes CDR1 SGHDN and CDR2 FVKESK. The chain's CDR3 is CASSQDGTGAGDGYTF. DNA for the CDR3: TGTGCCAGCAGCCAGGATGGGACAGGGGCTGGTGATGGCTACACCTTC.